This is a list of T cell receptor beta chains from one sample in a study of cytomegalovirus exposure and HLA in healthy donors. Only in-frame clones appear in the TCRdb table, and some are missing; sequencing was by immunoSEQ multiplex PCR. This table has 130,000 or so clones, approximately 82% appearing once. What was sequenced was PBMCs. These receptors were collected from a woman aged 18-35 years in good health and CMV-seropositive. Both conserved end residues are part of each CDR3. The D gene is left open where the match is weak. Size is omitted from some rows. Given values are once, few, many or a class for expanded clones.

D	size	J	length	V	CDR3	DNA
TRBD1	.	TRBJ2-3	15	TRBV25-1	CASTTQGISTDTQYF	TGTGCCAGTACTACACAGGGGATTAGCACAGATACGCAGTATTTT
.	.	TRBJ1-5	13	TRBV7-9	CASSLTSIEPQHF	TGTGCCAGCAGCTTAACTTCTATCGAGCCCCAGCATTTT
.	.	TRBJ1-5	13	TRBV2	CASRGGSNQPQHF	TGTGCCAGCAGGGGAGGGAGCAATCAGCCCCAGCATTTT
TRBD2	.	TRBJ2-2	18	TRBV4-1	CASSQDASGGGITGELFF	TGCGCCAGCAGCCAAGATGCTAGCGGGGGGGGAATCACCGGGGAGCTGTTTTTT
.	.	TRBJ2-7	11	TRBV19	CATGQNYEQYF	TGTGCCACAGGACAGAACTACGAGCAGTACTTC
TRBD1	.	TRBJ1-1	17	TRBV5-1	CASSLDGTGGLNTEAFF	TGCGCCAGCAGCTTGGACGGGACAGGGGGCTTGAACACTGAAGCTTTCTTT
.	.	TRBJ1-2	14	TRBV19	CASSLGDFASGYTF	TGTGCCAGTAGTTTGGGTGACTTCGCCTCTGGCTACACCTTC
.	.	TRBJ2-3	15	TRBV10-1	CASSDLQGGTDTQYF	TGCGCCAGCAGTGACCTACAGGGAGGCACAGATACGCAGTATTTT
TRBD2	.	TRBJ2-7	12	TRBV5-5	CASSPAAREEYF	TGTGCCAGCAGCCCAGCGGCCCGGGAGGAGTACTTC
TRBD1	.	TRBJ2-7	14	TRBV28	CASRPPGGANEQYF	TGTGCCAGCAGGCCCCCAGGGGGCGCGAACGAGCAGTACTTC
TRBD1	.	TRBJ2-7	15	TRBV6-6	CASSRTGTGTNEQYF	TGTGCCAGCAGTCGCACCGGGACAGGGACTAACGAGCAGTACTTC
.	.	TRBJ2-7	13	TRBV12-5	CASGLSGSHEQYF	TGTGCTAGTGGTTTATCGGGGAGCCACGAGCAGTACTTC
.	.	TRBJ2-2	14	TRBV7-9	CASSLAGTRVELFF	TGTGCCAGCAGCTTAGCGGGGACTCGCGTGGAGCTGTTTTTT
TRBD2	.	TRBJ2-7	13	TRBV6-6	CASGAGGIYEQYF	TGTGCCAGCGGAGCGGGGGGGATTTACGAGCAGTACTTC
.	.	TRBJ2-7	12	TRBV2	CASRSTGTGQYF	TGTGCCAGCAGGTCCACAGGGACGGGGCAGTACTTC
TRBD1	few	TRBJ1-1	14	TRBV6-1	CASSDRGKGTEAFF	TGTGCCAGCAGTGACAGGGGGAAGGGGACTGAAGCTTTCTTT
.	.	TRBJ1-1	13	TRBV6-5	CASNNKGDTEAFF	TGCGCCAGCAATAATAAGGGGGACACTGAAGCTTTCTTT
TRBD1	.	TRBJ2-7	15	TRBV5-8	CASSYRPGTGFGQYF	TGTGCCAGCAGCTACCGACCCGGGACAGGCTTTGGGCAGTACTTC
TRBD1	.	TRBJ2-7	15	TRBV5-4	CASSWADRGGYEQYF	TGTGCCAGCAGCTGGGCGGACAGGGGAGGCTACGAGCAGTACTTC
.	.	TRBJ1-3	14	TRBV6-1	CASLSNSGRNTIYF	TGTGCCAGCCTTTCTAATTCAGGGAGAAACACCATATATTTT
.	few	TRBJ2-1	16	TRBV7-8	CASSHVGQGPYNEQFF	TGTGCCAGCAGCCATGTGGGCCAGGGTCCCTACAATGAGCAGTTCTTC
.	.	TRBJ2-7	15	TRBV11-1	CASSHTFGKVDEQYF	TGTGCCAGCAGCCATACCTTCGGGAAGGTTGACGAGCAGTACTTC
TRBD1	.	TRBJ1-5	16	TRBV10-2	CASSERTGAFPLPQHF	TGCGCCAGCAGTGAGCGGACAGGGGCTTTCCCTCTACCCCAGCATTTT
.	.	TRBJ1-4	15	TRBV4-1	CASSQGQGLGEKLFF	TGCGCCAGCAGCCAAGGGCAGGGATTGGGTGAAAAACTGTTTTTT
.	few	TRBJ2-1	15	TRBV9	CASSAQVLGANEQFF	TGTGCCAGCAGCGCCCAGGTTTTAGGTGCGAATGAGCAGTTCTTC
TRBD2	.	TRBJ2-1	16	TRBV9	CASSVIAGGRYNEQFF	TGTGCCAGCAGCGTCATAGCGGGGGGAAGGTACAATGAGCAGTTCTTC
.	once	TRBJ1-5	16	TRBV12-2	CASRLAGGRGGQPQHF	TGTGCAAGTCGCTTAGCCGGCGGCAGGGGCGGTCAGCCCCAGCATTTT
.	once	TRBJ2-3	13	TRBV6-5	CASSPGHTDTQYF	TGTGCCAGCAGTCCGGGACACACAGATACGCAGTATTTT
.	.	TRBJ1-1	13	TRBV11-2	CASSSDTYTEAFF	TGTGCCAGCAGCTCGGACACATACACTGAAGCTTTCTTT
TRBD1	.	TRBJ1-4	15	TRBV6-6	CASSYSGTGGEKLFF	TGTGCCAGCAGTTACTCCGGGACAGGGGGTGAAAAACTGTTTTTT
TRBD2	.	TRBJ2-5	15	TRBV7-9	CASSYPRGVEETQYF	TGTGCCAGCAGCTACCCTCGGGGGGTTGAGGAGACCCAGTACTTC
.	.	TRBJ2-2	15	TRBV5-1	CASGGTPTGTGELFF	TGCGCCAGCGGAGGGACCCCGACGGGCACCGGGGAGCTGTTTTTT
TRBD2	once	TRBJ2-5	15	TRBV5-4	CASSLQSSGQETQYF	TGTGCCAGCAGCTTACAGTCTAGCGGGCAAGAGACCCAGTACTTC
.	once	TRBJ1-3	16	TRBV18	CASSSRGTSSGNTIYF	TGTGCCAGCTCCTCAAGGGGCACGAGCTCTGGAAACACCATATATTTT
TRBD1	.	TRBJ1-5	16	TRBV19	CASTRGGTGAGWPQHF	TGTGCCAGTACTAGAGGGGGAACAGGGGCGGGGTGGCCCCAGCATTTT
TRBD1	once	TRBJ1-2	14	TRBV6-5	CATDRGRGLYGYTF	TGTGCCACTGATAGGGGGCGGGGCCTCTATGGCTACACCTTC
TRBD1	.	TRBJ2-7	14	TRBV6-5	CATHGTGEGYEQYF	TGTGCCACCCACGGGACAGGGGAAGGCTACGAGCAGTACTTC
TRBD1	.	TRBJ2-2	15	TRBV5-1	CASSSLGQGAGELFF	TGCGCCAGCAGCTCCCTAGGGCAGGGGGCCGGGGAGCTGTTTTTT
.	.	TRBJ1-4	11	TRBV2	CASSGFEKLFF	TGTGCCAGCTCCGGTTTTGAAAAACTGTTTTTT
.	.	TRBJ2-5	13	TRBV28	CASSFPAEETQYF	TGTGCCAGCAGTTTCCCAGCGGAAGAGACCCAGTACTTC
.	few	TRBJ2-3	16	TRBV4-1	CASSQDIGGHSGTQYF	TGCGCCAGCAGCCAAGATATAGGCGGACATTCGGGTACGCAGTATTTT
.	.	TRBJ2-7	14	TRBV4-1	CASSQDPGSYEQYF	TGCGCCAGCAGCCAAGATCCAGGGTCCTACGAGCAGTACTTC
TRBD1	few	TRBJ2-3	15	TRBV19	CASSTSDRRTDTQYF	TGTGCCAGTAGTACCTCGGACAGGCGCACAGATACGCAGTATTTT
.	.	TRBJ2-3	14	TRBV29-1	CSVQWGGTTDTQYF	TGCAGCGTTCAGTGGGGGGGCACCACAGATACGCAGTATTTT
.	.	TRBJ1-5	14	TRBV28	CASSLEGLNQPQHF	TGTGCCAGCAGTTTGGAGGGGTTGAATCAGCCCCAGCATTTT
.	.	TRBJ2-2	15	TRBV7-3	CASSPGGADTGELFF	TGTGCCAGCAGCCCTGGAGGCGCGGACACCGGGGAGCTGTTTTTT
.	.	TRBJ1-4	15	TRBV28	CASSHFGQNHEKLFF	TGTGCCAGCAGTCACTTCGGACAGAATCATGAAAAACTGTTTTTT
TRBD2	.	TRBJ2-7	13	TRBV6-5	CASSSGTSYEQYF	TGTGCCAGCAGTTCCGGGACTAGCTACGAGCAGTACTTC
TRBD2	.	TRBJ2-2	17	TRBV5-6	CASSLEGAGGPTGELFF	TGTGCCAGCAGCTTAGAAGGAGCGGGGGGGCCCACCGGGGAGCTGTTTTTT
.	.	TRBJ1-5	12	TRBV6-6	CASSYEGQPQHF	TGTGCCAGCAGTTACGAGGGTCAGCCCCAGCATTTT
.	few	TRBJ2-5	10	TRBV7-2	CARPGQTQYF	TGTGCCCGCCCAGGCCAGACCCAGTACTTC
TRBD1	.	TRBJ2-3	14	TRBV29-1	CSGTGTGGTDTQYF	TGCAGCGGCACCGGGACAGGGGGCACAGATACGCAGTATTTT
TRBD2	.	TRBJ2-1	14	TRBV19	CASTPGGGVVEQFF	TGTGCCAGTACTCCAGGCGGGGGAGTGGTTGAGCAGTTCTTC
TRBD2	once	TRBJ2-2	16	TRBV7-2	CASSLVAGGPSGELFF	TGTGCCAGCAGCTTAGTGGCGGGGGGGCCTTCCGGGGAGCTGTTTTTT
TRBD2	.	TRBJ2-3	15	TRBV10-3	CAISVSGGVTDTQYF	TGTGCCATCAGTGTAAGCGGGGGTGTCACAGATACGCAGTATTTT
TRBD1	.	TRBJ2-7	15	TRBV4-1	CASSQTVTGTYEQYF	TGCGCCAGCAGCCAAACGGTGACAGGGACCTACGAGCAGTACTTC
TRBD1	few	TRBJ1-3	15	TRBV5-5	CASSPDRERGNTIYF	TGTGCCAGCAGCCCGGACAGGGAACGCGGAAACACCATATATTTT